These 14 T cell receptor beta chains were sequenced from one sample in a study of T cell changes during pregnancy in multiple sclerosis. TCRdb's copy holds only in-frame clones and misses some; the assay was immunoSEQ multiplex PCR. The sample holds approximately 50,000 clones; 94% are singletons and the top ten take around 0.3%. Here the sequenced sample was CD4+ T cells from peripheral blood mononuclear cells, taken in the third trimester of pregnancy. The receptor source for this set is a female donor with multiple sclerosis, enrolled in a pregnancy study.

In nucleotides, the CDR3 is TGTGCCTGGAGTCCCGGGACTTTTTTCATAGCTAACTATGGCTACACCTTC. Protein product: CAWSPGTFFIANYGYTF. The chain recombines TRBV30 with TRBJ1-2; D may be TRBD1 (5 bases). Germline CDR1 GTSNPN, CDR2 SVGIG (reference sequence). V lost 2 bases and J lost 0, with 19 bases in between. CDR3 length equals 17 residues.

The V and J genes are TRBV19 and TRBJ2-4; TRBD1 matches 7 bases. CDR1 is LNHDA and CDR2 is SQIVND in the germline V gene (reference sequence). The V and J ends lost 5 bases and 6 bases, in that order; junction bases with no gene match: 13. This CDR3 has 16 amino acids. The chain's CDR3 is CASSLGTDTLRNIQYF. The CDR3, as DNA: TGTGCCAGTAGTCTAGGGACAGACACGCTAAGAAACATTCAGTACTTC.

This chain links TRBV6-5 with TRBJ1-5; D is undetermined. There are 13 residues in the CDR3. Trimming stripped 6 bases from V and 6 bases from J, with 12 bases between. Germline values: CDR1 MNHEY, CDR2 SVGAGI. In nucleotides, the CDR3 is TGTGCCAGCAGCCGGACTTGGACTCAGCCCCAGCATTTT. Its protein is CASSRTWTQPQHF.

The chain uses TRBV4-1 and TRBJ2-1; 14 positions match TRBD2. Germline loops: CDR1 MGHRA, CDR2 YSYEKL. With 3 bases clipped from V and 9 bases from J, the junction kept 7 bases outside the gene matches. The length of the CDR3 is 16 residues. CDR3 region: CASSQPGTSGSSEQFF. The CDR3, as DNA: TGCGCCAGCAGCCAGCCCGGGACTAGCGGGAGTTCTGAGCAGTTCTTC.

The J gene is TRBJ2-1, the V gene TRBV6-5; 11 nucleotides match TRBD2. Germline CDR1 MNHEY, CDR2 SVGAGI. CDR3 length: 15 residues. The V gene end was trimmed by 5 bases and the J gene end by 7 bases; junction bases not matched to a gene: 7. CDR3 DNA: TGTGCCAGCAGTCTGCTAGCGGGGGGCCGGAATGAGCAGTTCTTC. Amino acids: CASSLLAGGRNEQFF.

This sequence joins TRBV5-5 and TRBJ1-2, with D tentatively TRBD1 (6 bases). The CDR3 runs 14 residues. Germline CDR1 reads SGHKS; CDR2 reads YYEKEE (reference sequence). V lost 0 bases, J lost 0 bases, and 6 bases lay in between. Here the CDR3 reads CASSLDRANYGYTF. The CDR3, as DNA: TGTGCCAGCAGCTTGGACAGGGCTAACTATGGCTACACCTTC.

The CDR3 is CASSKQGESAYEQYF. CDR3 coding DNA: TGTGCCAGCAGCAAACAGGGGGAGTCGGCATACGAGCAGTACTTC. The gene calls are TRBV7-6 and TRBJ2-7; 8 bases match TRBD1. Trimming at V came to 5 bases and at J to 4 bases, leaving 10 bases not matched to a gene. Germline CDR1 SGHVS, CDR2 FNYEAQ. The CDR3 extends over 15 amino acids.

The genes are TRBV5-4 and TRBJ2-1; 10 bases line up with TRBD2. Germline CDR1 is SGHNT and CDR2 is YYREEE (reference sequence). V was pared by 4 bases and J by 6 bases, with 1 base of the junction left unmatched. The CDR3 has 13 residues. This CDR3 reads CASSGTSANEQFF. The CDR3 bases are TGTGCCAGCAGCGGGACTAGCGCCAATGAGCAGTTCTTC.

The chain carries TRBV4-2 and TRBJ2-2; 7 bases fit TRBD2. Trimming took 2 bases from V and 5 from J; bases not matched to a gene: 5. The germline CDR1 and CDR2 sequences are LGHNA and YNFKEQ. This CDR3 has 15 amino acids. The chain's CDR3 is CASSQREGWTGELFF. Written as DNA, the CDR3 is TGTGCCAGCAGCCAAAGGGAGGGGTGGACCGGGGAGCTGTTTTTT.

The chain couples TRBV30 to TRBJ2-7, with TRBD2 identical over 8 bases. The ends lost 3 bases at V and 4 bases at J; junction bases unmatched: 5. The CDR3 extends over 13 amino acids. Germline CDR1 GTSNPN, CDR2 SVGIG (reference sequence). As DNA, the CDR3 is TGTGCCTGGAGCCTGGGACTAGGTTACGAGCAGTACTTC. It specifies CAWSLGLGYEQYF.

The V gene is TRBV28, the J gene TRBJ1-2; D is unresolved. Per the germline V gene, CDR1 is MDHEN and CDR2 is SYDVKM. CDR3 size: 15 residues. Trimming cost V 4 bases and J 0 bases, with 12 bases left between them. The CDR3 sequence: CASSSGLGTNYGYTF. CDR3 DNA: TGTGCCAGCAGTTCGGGCCTCGGGACTAACTATGGCTACACCTTC.

The chain couples TRBV6-6 to TRBJ2-7; TRBD1 matches at 7 bases. Germline V lookup: CDR1 MNHNY, CDR2 SVGAGI (reference sequence). The CDR3 length is 13 residues. The J segment lost 3 bases and the V segment lost 6 bases, leaving 5 bases of the junction unmatched. The CDR3 sequence: CASSRDRDYEQYF. The CDR3 DNA is TGTGCCAGCAGCCGAGACAGGGACTACGAGCAGTACTTC.

The genes are TRBV5-5 and TRBJ2-7, with D perhaps TRBD1 (5 bases). Per the germline V gene, CDR1 is SGHKS and CDR2 is YYEKEE (reference sequence). Deletions cut 4 bases from V and 3 bases from J, with 8 bases between. The CDR3 has 12 residues. For the CDR3, the DNA is TGTGCCAGCAGCACTACAGGCTACGAGCAGTACTTC. The encoded protein is CASSTTGYEQYF.

V gene TRBV7-7 combines with J gene TRBJ2-3; 11 nucleotides match TRBD1. The CDR3 has 15 amino acids. Germline CDR1 and CDR2: SSHAT and FNYEAQ (reference sequence). J lost 4 bases, V lost 1 base, and 1 base had no gene match. DNA of the CDR3: TGTGCCAGCAGCTTAGGGACAGGGGGCGCAGATACGCAGTATTTT. Protein: CASSLGTGGADTQYF.